Reported below is one T cell receptor beta chain. Sample time point: sample taken at primary tumor resection. The study sequenced unsorted whole RNA from tumor, nontumor lung or frozen PBMC. The entry originates in a study of spatial heterogeneity in lung cancer. This CDR3 region has 16 residues. Germline values: CDR1 SEHNR, CDR2 FQNEAQ (reference sequence). V lost 3 bases to trimming and J lost 5 bases, with 19 bases between them. All TCR cDNA molecules were individually tagged with a unique molecular identifier. TCRdb fed the 5' RACE reads into MiXCR, producing one record per CDR3 protein. The sample holds 40,000 to 45,000 distinct CDR3 sequences, around 7.1% seen once.

The chain employs TRBV7-9 and TRBJ1-2; no clear D. The origin of this receptor is a female donor with early-stage non-small cell lung cancer. The starting material was PBMCs, obtained at surgery. The DNA of the CDR3 is TGTGCCAGCAGCTTGGTAACCGGACGTCTCGGGTATGGCTACACCTTC. Protein: CASSLVTGRLGYGYTF.